Described below is a single T cell receptor (beta chain) sequence and its context. Its cognate antigen is unknown. This sample is part of a study of Ad26.COV2.S vaccination and SARS-CoV-2 variants. Measured with immunoSEQ multiplex PCR; TCRdb has only the in-frame clones, and not every one. The sample records around 250,000 clones, approximately 88% being singletons. The treatment is: 15 to 20 received Ad26.COV2.S at low or high dose, single or two shots; roughly five received placebo; per-sample allocation not given. The samples date from day 63 after the first vaccine or placebo injection. An Ad26 vector expressing Wuhan-strain SARS-CoV-2 spike served as the vaccine. Study observations and caveats: Responses of T cells in total may have been underestimated by the TCR breadth and depth analyses. Researchers reported similar non-spike TCR breadth in vaccine and placebo recipients.

This CDR3 spans 13 amino acids. Trimming took 6 bases from V and 10 from J; bases not matched to a gene: 6. The chain carries TRBV12-3 or TRBV12-4 and TRBJ2-1; 10 bases are a match to TRBD2. The receptor's source is a person between 18 and 65 years old who received the Ad26.COV2.S COVID-19 vaccine or a placebo. The sequences come from peripheral blood, collected in a trial of Ad26.COV2.S vaccine versus placebo. CDR3 sequence (DNA): TGTGCCAGCAGCCCTATACTAGCGGGAGAGCAGTTCTTC. This gives the protein CASSPILAGEQFF.